These 8 T cell receptor beta chains originate from one sample sequenced in a study of blood T cell repertoires in COVID-19. The table came from immunoSEQ multiplex PCR; TCRdb's copy has only in-frame clones and leaves some out. The sample yields around 140,000 clones, about 87% seen once. The sample was peripheral blood. The receptors come from a woman aged 45-59 years with acute or convalescent COVID-19.

This chain links TRBV2 with TRBJ2-2; 8 bases agree with TRBD1. J was trimmed by 5 bases and V by 4 bases; bases with no gene match: 6. Looked up from germline, CDR1 is SNHLY and CDR2 is FYNNEI. There are 15 residues in the CDR3. CDR3 sequence: CASSGTGKVTGELFF. The CDR3 nucleotides read TGTGCCAGCAGTGGGACAGGGAAGGTGACCGGGGAGCTGTTTTTT. Full variable domain (remainder filled in from reference TRBV2 and TRBJ2-2): EPEVTQTPSHQVTQMGQEVILRCVPISNHLYFYWYRQILGQKVEFLVSFYNNEISEKSEIFDDQFSVERPDGSNFTLKIRSTKLEDSAMYFCASSGTGKVTGELFFGEGSRLTVL.

This clone was recorded only once. The chain links TRBV5-5 to TRBJ1-1; no definite D call. Deletions cut 4 bases from V and 3 bases from J, with 19 bases between. This CDR3 region has 16 residues. Germline loops: CDR1 SGHKS, CDR2 YYEKEE (reference sequence). Here the CDR3 DNA reads TGTGCCAGCAGCCAATCTTTCCGAAGTAGTGACACTGAAGCTTTCTTT. Translating gives CASSQSFRSSDTEAFF.

The rearrangement uses TRBV3-1 (or the pseudogene TRBV3-2) and TRBJ2-5; the D gene is possibly TRBD2 (6 bases). Deletions cut 3 bases from V and 4 bases from J, with 9 bases between. This CDR3 spans 13 amino acids. Per germline, CDR1 LGHDT and CDR2 YNNKEL (reference sequence). The CDR3 sequence: CASSQRDRETQYF. CDR3 in DNA: TGTGCCAGCAGCCAGCGGGATCGAGAGACCCAGTACTTC.

The chain recombines TRBV20-1 with TRBJ2-3; TRBD2 agrees at 7 bases. This CDR3 comprises 12 residues. With 3 bases clipped from V and 4 bases from J, the junction kept 1 base outside the gene matches. In germline, CDR1 is DFQATT, CDR2 SNEGSKA (reference sequence). The CDR3 sequence is CSASGGADTQYF. The CDR3 nucleotides read TGCAGTGCTAGTGGGGGGGCAGATACGCAGTATTTT.

The chain recombines TRBV5-5 with TRBJ2-7; 9 positions match TRBD1. Germline V gene data show CDR1 as SGHKS and CDR2 as YYEKEE (reference sequence). This CDR3 is built from 16 residues. The V gene end was trimmed by 4 bases and the J gene end by 6 bases; junction bases not matched to a gene: 14. The CDR3 nucleotides are TGTGCCAGCAGCCTGCAGTGGGGACAGGGAACAATCGAGCAGTACTTC. This sequence encodes CASSLQWGQGTIEQYF. The variable domain in full, with the rest retrieved from reference TRBV5-5 and TRBJ2-7, is DAGVTQSPTHLIKTRGQQVTLRCSPISGHKSVSWYQQVLGQGPQFIFQYYEKEERGRGNFPDRFSARQFPNYSSELNVNALLLGDSALYLCASSLQWGQGTIEQYFGPGTRLTVT.

The chain uses TRBV12-5 and TRBJ1-1; maybe TRBD1 (5 bases). V was pared by 7 bases and J by 4 bases, with 13 bases between. This CDR3 region has 13 residues. Germline assignment: CDR1 LGHNT and CDR2 FRNRAP. The CDR3 is CASVQGWGTEAFF. CDR3 coding DNA: TGTGCTAGTGTTCAGGGATGGGGCACTGAAGCTTTCTTT. Combining the CDR3 with reference TRBV12-5 and TRBJ1-1 gives the whole variable domain DARVTQTPRHKVTEMGQEVTMRCQPILGHNTVFWYRQTMMQGLELLAYFRNRAPLDDSGMPKDRFSAEMPDATLATLKIQPSEPRDSAVYFCASVQGWGTEAFFGQGTRLTVV.

The chain employs TRBV2 and TRBJ1-3; tentative D call: TRBD1 (5 bases). V lost 3 bases to trimming and J lost 0 bases, with 12 bases between them. The germline V gene has CDR1 SNHLY and CDR2 FYNNEI. CDR3 length equals 16 residues. The CDR3 reads CASSEGQANSGNTIYF. CDR3 sequence (DNA): TGTGCCAGCAGTGAGGGGCAGGCCAACTCTGGAAACACCATATATTTT.

The CDR3 sequence: CASSTDRRGYTF. DNA of the CDR3: TGTGCCAGCAGCACGGACAGACGAGGCTACACCTTC. The chain uses TRBV6-5 and TRBJ1-2, with a weak D call TRBD1 (6 bases). The V gene lost 6 bases and the J gene lost 8 bases, with 13 bases spanning the gap. Germline V gene sequence: CDR1 MNHEY, CDR2 SVGAGI. The CDR3 consists of 12 residues.